This T cell receptor (beta chain) was identified in a study of cytomegalovirus exposure and HLA in healthy donors. Whole-study findings and limits: Among TCR beta chains of equal frequency, HLA-associated ones were more clonally expanded in a later analysis. Later, TCR association rates were found to vary by HLA locus, highest for DRB1 and lowest for HLA-C.

A word on this clone: Antigen specificity is unknown.

Between the trimmed V and J ends, which lost 4 bases and 0 bases, there was a span of 7 bases. The germline V gene has CDR1 MDHEN and CDR2 SYDVKM. The CDR3 totals 14 residues. It was with 60 Vbeta and 13 Jbeta primers that the PCR ran. Using immunoSEQ multiplex PCR, the repertoire was profiled, and TCRdb retains in-frame clones only, with some absent. In the table there are roughly 100,000 clones, about four fifths of which are singletons. This receptor was identified in a female donor in good health and CMV-seropositive. The rearrangement links TRBV28 to TRBJ1-5; no reliable D call. The sample was PBMCs. Here the CDR3 DNA reads TGTGCCAGCAGTTATAGTATTAGCAATCAGCCCCAGCATTTT. Its protein is CASSYSISNQPQHF.